The sequence of this T cell receptor (beta chain) was determined in a study of regulatory T cells in long-lasting Graves disease. Time point noted: newly diagnosed GD, antithyroid drugs for less than 3 months. The TCR library was made from RNA extracted from PBMCs. The authors built TCR beta libraries using iRepertoire HTBI primers and Arm-PCR of CDR3 regions. From the multiplex PCR reads, TCRdb called clonotypes with MiXCR, one entry per CDR3 protein. The data contain hundreds of thousands of distinct CDR3 sequences, about 15% of them seen just once; the ten biggest clones take up around 19%. This clonotype was seen ten or more times. CDR3 length: 21 residues. Germline trimming cut 1 base from V and 0 bases from J; bases unmatched to any gene: 20. The germline V gene has CDR1 MDHEN and CDR2 SYDVKM. These data are also associated with another study on T cells in Graves' hyperthyroidism and ophthalmopathy.

The gene calls are TRBV28 and TRBJ2-7, with TRBD1 matching 8 bases. The receptor was isolated from a woman between 25 and 40 years old with Graves disease. Sample: peripheral blood mononuclear cells (PBMCs), taken at new diagnosis, from a patient treated with antithyroid drugs. CDR3 protein: CASSLYFFVGQANSYSYEQYF. CDR3 in DNA: TGTGCCAGCAGTTTATATTTCTTTGTGGGACAGGCCAATTCTTACTCCTACGAGCAGTACTTC.